This T cell receptor beta chain stems from a study of cytomegalovirus exposure and HLA in healthy donors. Study-level findings and limits: Reported performance of the classifier showed diagnosis of cytomegalovirus status with high specificity and sensitivity.

Primers for the PCR totalled 60 Vbeta and 13 Jbeta. The assay was immunoSEQ multiplex PCR, and TCRdb's table has in-frame clones only and misses some. The sample holds about 59,000 clones; 89% are singletons and the top ten take approximately 1.5%. Details on this clone: Its antigen is not identified.

The germline gives CDR1 GTSNPN, CDR2 SVGIG (reference sequence). V was shortened by 3 bases and J by 0 bases, with 9 bases between the two germline ends. This CDR3 contains 13 residues. This chain joins TRBV30 and TRBJ2-7; D remains ambiguous. The source is a man under 40 in good health and CMV-seropositive. The sample was PBMCs. CDR3 loop: CAWSAWSSYEQYF. In DNA form, the CDR3 reads TGTGCCTGGAGCGCCTGGAGCTCCTACGAGCAGTACTTC.